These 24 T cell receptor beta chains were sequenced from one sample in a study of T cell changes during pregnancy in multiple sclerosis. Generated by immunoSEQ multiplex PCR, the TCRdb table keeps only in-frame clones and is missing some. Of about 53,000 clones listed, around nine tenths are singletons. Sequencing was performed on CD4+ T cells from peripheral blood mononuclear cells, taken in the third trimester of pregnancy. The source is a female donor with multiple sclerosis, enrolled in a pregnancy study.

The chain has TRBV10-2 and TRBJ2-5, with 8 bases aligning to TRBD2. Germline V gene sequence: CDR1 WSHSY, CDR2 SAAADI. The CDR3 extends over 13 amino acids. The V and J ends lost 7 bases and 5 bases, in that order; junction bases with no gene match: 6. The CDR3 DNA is TGCGCCAGCACTAGCCGGGGGGGGGAGACCCAGTACTTC. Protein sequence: CASTSRGGETQYF.

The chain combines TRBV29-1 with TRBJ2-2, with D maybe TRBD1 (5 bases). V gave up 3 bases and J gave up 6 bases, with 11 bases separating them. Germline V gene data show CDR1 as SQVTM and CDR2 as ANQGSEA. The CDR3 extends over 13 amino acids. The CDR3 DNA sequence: TGCAGCGTTGATAGGGTAGGGGCCGGGGAGCTGTTTTTT. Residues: CSVDRVGAGELFF.

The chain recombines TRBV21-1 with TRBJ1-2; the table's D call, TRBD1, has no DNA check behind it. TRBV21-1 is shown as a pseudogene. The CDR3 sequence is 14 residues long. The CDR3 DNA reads TGTGCCAGCAGCGCGCGACAGGGGGCGGATGGCTACACCTTC. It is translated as CASSARQGADGYTF.

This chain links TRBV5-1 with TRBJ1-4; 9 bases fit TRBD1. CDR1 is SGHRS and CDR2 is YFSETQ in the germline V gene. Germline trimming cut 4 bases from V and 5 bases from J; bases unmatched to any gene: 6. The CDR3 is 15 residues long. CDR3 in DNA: TGCGCCAGCAGCCGGGGGGGACAGGGCAATGAAAAACTGTTTTTT. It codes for CASSRGGQGNEKLFF.

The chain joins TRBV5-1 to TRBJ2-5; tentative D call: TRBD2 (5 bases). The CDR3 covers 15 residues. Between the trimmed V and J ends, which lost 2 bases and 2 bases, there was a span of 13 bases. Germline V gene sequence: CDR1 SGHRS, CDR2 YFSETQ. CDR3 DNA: TGCGCCAGCAGCTTAGCGGCTACAGCTCAAGAGACCCAGTACTTC. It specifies CASSLAATAQETQYF.

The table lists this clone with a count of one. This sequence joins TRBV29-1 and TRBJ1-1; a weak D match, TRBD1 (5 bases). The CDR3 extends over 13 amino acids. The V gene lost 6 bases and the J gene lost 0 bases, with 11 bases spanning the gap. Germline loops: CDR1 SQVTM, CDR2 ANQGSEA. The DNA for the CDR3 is TGCAGCGTCGCGGGACGGCTGAACACTGAAGCTTTCTTT. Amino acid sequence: CSVAGRLNTEAFF.

CDR3 loop: CASIPFGGAQYF. The CDR3 coding sequence is TGTGCCAGCATCCCCTTTGGTGGAGCGCAGTACTTC. V and J are TRBV2 and TRBJ2-7, with D uncertain. V was trimmed by 7 bases and J by 9 bases, leaving 16 bases between them. CDR3 length equals 12 residues. Germline V gene sequence: CDR1 SNHLY, CDR2 FYNNEI.

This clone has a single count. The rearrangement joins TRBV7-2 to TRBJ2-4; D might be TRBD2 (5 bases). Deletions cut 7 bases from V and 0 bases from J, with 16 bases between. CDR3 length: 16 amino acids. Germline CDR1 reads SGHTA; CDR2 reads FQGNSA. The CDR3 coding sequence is TGTGCCAGCACCCCGGTGGCAGGAGGAGCCAAAAACATTCAGTACTTC. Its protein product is CASTPVAGGAKNIQYF.

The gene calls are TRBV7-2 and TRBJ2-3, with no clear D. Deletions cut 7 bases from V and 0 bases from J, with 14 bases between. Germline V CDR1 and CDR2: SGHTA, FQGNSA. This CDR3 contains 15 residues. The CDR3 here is CASTTRLTSTDTQYF. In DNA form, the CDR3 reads TGTGCCAGCACCACCCGACTCACTAGCACAGATACGCAGTATTTT.

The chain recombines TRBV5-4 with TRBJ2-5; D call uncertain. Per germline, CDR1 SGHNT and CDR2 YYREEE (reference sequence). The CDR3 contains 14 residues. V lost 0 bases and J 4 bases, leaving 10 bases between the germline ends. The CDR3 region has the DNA TGTGCCAGCAGCTTGGCGCTGAGATCAGAGACCCAGTACTTC. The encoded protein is CASSLALRSETQYF.

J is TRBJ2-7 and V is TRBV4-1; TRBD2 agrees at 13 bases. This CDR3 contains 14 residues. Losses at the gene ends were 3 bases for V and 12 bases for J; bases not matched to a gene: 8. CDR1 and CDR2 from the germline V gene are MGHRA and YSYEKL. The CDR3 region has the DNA TGCGCCAGCAGCCAGGGGACTAGCGGGGCCCCGATGTACTTC. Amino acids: CASSQGTSGAPMYF.

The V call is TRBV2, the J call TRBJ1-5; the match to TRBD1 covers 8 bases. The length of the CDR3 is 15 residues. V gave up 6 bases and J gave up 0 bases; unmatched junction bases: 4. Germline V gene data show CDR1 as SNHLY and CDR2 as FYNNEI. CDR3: CASRVGQVSNQPQHF. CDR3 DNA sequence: TGTGCCAGCAGGGTGGGACAGGTTAGCAATCAGCCCCAGCATTTT. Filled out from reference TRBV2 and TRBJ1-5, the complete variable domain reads EPEVTQTPSHQVTQMGQEVILRCVPISNHLYFYWYRQILGQKVEFLVSFYNNEISEKSEIFDDQFSVERPDGSNFTLKIRSTKLEDSAMYFCASRVGQVSNQPQHFGDGTRLSIL.

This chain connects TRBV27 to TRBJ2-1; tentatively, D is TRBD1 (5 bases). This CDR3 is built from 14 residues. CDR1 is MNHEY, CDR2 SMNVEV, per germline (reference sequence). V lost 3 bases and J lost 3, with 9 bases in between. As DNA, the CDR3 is TGTGCCAGCAGTTTTATAACAGGCTACAATGAGCAGTTCTTC. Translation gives CASSFITGYNEQFF.

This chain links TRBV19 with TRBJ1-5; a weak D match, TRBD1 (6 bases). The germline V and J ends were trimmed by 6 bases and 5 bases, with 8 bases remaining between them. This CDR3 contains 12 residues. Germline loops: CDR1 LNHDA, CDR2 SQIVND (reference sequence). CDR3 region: CASRSGDQPQHF. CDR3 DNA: TGTGCCAGTAGGTCAGGGGATCAGCCCCAGCATTTT.

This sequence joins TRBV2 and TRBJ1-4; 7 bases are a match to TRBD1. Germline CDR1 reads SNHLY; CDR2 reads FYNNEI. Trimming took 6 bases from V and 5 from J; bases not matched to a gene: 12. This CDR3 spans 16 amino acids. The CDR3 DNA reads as TGTGCCAGCAGACGTAGACAGGGCCAGCCCAATGAAAAACTGTTTTTT. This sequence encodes CASRRRQGQPNEKLFF.

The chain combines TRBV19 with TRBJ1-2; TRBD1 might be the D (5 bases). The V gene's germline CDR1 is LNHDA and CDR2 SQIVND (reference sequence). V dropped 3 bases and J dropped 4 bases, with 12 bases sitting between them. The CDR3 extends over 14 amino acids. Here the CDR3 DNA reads TGTGCCAGTAGTATTAGGGGCAGCCGCTATGGCTACACCTTC. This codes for CASSIRGSRYGYTF.

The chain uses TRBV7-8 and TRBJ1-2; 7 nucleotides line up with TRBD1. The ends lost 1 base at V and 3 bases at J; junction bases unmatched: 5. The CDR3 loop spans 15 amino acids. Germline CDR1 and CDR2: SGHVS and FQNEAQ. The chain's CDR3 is CASSLGTGSDYGYTF. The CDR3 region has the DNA TGTGCCAGCAGCTTAGGGACAGGTTCGGACTATGGCTACACCTTC.

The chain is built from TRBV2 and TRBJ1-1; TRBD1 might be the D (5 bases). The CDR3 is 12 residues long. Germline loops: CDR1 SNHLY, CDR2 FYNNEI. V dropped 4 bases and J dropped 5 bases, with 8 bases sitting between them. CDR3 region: CASSVGATEAFF. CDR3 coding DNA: TGTGCCAGCAGTGTAGGGGCAACTGAAGCTTTCTTT.

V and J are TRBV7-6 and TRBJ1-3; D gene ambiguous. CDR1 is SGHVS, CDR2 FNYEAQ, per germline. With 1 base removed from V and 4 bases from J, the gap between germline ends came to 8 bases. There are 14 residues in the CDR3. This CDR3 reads CASSLGAVGNTIYF. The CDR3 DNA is TGTGCCAGCAGCTTAGGGGCAGTAGGAAACACCATATATTTT. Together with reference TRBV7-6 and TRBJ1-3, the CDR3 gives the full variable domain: GAGVSQSPRYKVTKRGQDVALRCDPISGHVSLYWYRQALGQGPEFLTYFNYEAQQDKSGLPNDRFSAERPEGSISTLTIQRTEQRDSAMYRCASSLGAVGNTIYFGEGSWLTVV.

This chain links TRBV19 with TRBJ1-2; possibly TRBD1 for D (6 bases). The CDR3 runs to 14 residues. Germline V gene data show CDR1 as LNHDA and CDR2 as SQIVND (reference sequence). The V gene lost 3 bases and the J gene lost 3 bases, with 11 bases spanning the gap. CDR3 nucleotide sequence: TGTGCCAGTAGTATGGCAGGACAGTACTATGGCTACACCTTC. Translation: CASSMAGQYYGYTF.

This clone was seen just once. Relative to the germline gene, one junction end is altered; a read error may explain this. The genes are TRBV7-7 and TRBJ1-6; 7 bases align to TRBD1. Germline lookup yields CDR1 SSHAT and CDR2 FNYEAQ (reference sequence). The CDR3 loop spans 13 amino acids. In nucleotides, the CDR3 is TGTGCTAGCAGCTTAACAGGGGACTCACCCCTCCACTTT. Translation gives CASSLTGDSPLHF.

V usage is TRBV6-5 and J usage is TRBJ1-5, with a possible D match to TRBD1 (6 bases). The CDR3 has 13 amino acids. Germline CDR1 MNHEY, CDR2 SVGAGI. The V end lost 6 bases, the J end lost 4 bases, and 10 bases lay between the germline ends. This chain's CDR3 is CASRQGINQPQHF. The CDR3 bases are TGTGCCAGCAGACAGGGAATAAATCAGCCCCAGCATTTT.

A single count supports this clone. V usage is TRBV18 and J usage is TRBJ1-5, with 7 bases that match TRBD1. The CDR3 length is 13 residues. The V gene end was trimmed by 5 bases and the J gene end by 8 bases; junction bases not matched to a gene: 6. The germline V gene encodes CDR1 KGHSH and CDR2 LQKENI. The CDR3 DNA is TGTGCCAGCTCAGGACAGGCTCCAAAGCCCCAGCATTTT. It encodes CASSGQAPKPQHF.

The DNA of the CDR3 is TGTGCCAGCAGCCCGAGGGAATACACTGAAGCTTTCTTT. Translating gives CASSPREYTEAFF. This chain connects TRBV27 to TRBJ1-1, with D uncertain. Germline CDR1 is MNHEY and CDR2 is SMNVEV (reference sequence). V lost 6 bases and J lost 3, with 11 bases in between. This CDR3 is 13 amino acids long.